Below, 21 T cell receptor beta chains from the same sample are listed, as sequenced in a study of T cell responses to AZD1222 COVID-19 vaccine. Repertoires were generated with immunoSEQ multiplex PCR, while TCRdb's copy carries only in-frame clones and drops some. The repertoire includes about 130,000 clones, roughly nine tenths of them detected once, and 6.9% sits in the top ten. This sample comprised peripheral blood, obtained on day 0 of AZD1222 vaccination. Receptor source: an adult in good health.

With respect to this clone: The junction and the germline gene differ at one end; a read error may be behind it. The V and J genes are TRBV13 and TRBJ2-7; TRBD1 matches at 10 bases. Germline loops: CDR1 PRHDT, CDR2 FYEKMQ (reference sequence). CDR3 length: 15 amino acids. CDR3 sequence (DNA): TGTGCCAGCAGCGGGGGACAGGGGTCCTCCCACGAGCAGTACTTC. Its protein is CASSGGQGSSHEQYF.

The chain employs TRBV6-5 and TRBJ2-1, with 12 bases matching TRBD2. With V trimmed by 2 bases and J by 10 bases, 6 bases remained unmatched. The CDR3 sequence is 15 residues long. CDR1 and CDR2 (germline): MNHEY, SVGAGI. CDR3 nucleotides: TGTGCCAGCAGTTACCTAGCGGGGGGGCCCTCAGAGCAGTTCTTC. It encodes CASSYLAGGPSEQFF.

The chain combines TRBV19 with TRBJ1-2; D uncertain. This CDR3 has 16 residues. V lost 4 bases to trimming and J lost 4 bases, with 19 bases between them. CDR1 and CDR2 (germline): LNHDA, SQIVND (reference sequence). This CDR3 is CASSRSSPVGPYGYTF. The CDR3 region has the DNA TGTGCCAGTAGTAGGTCCTCCCCAGTGGGCCCCTATGGCTACACCTTC.

This chain joins TRBV30 and TRBJ2-2; a possible D gene is TRBD2 (6 bases). Germline-derived CDR1 and CDR2 are GTSNPN and SVGIG (reference sequence). The CDR3 runs to 10 residues. Trimming took 5 bases from V and 13 from J, leaving 11 bases between them. The CDR3 coding sequence is TGTGCCTGGTCCTCAGCGGGGCTGTTTTTT. It codes for CAWSSAGLFF.

This rearrangement joins TRBV18 to TRBJ1-1; unclear D gene. This CDR3 contains 14 residues. The germline gives CDR1 KGHSH, CDR2 LQKENI. V lost 1 base and J 5 bases, leaving 11 bases between the germline ends. DNA of the CDR3: TGTGCCAGCTCACCACAGGACTTTGGGACTGAAGCTTTCTTT. This gives the protein CASSPQDFGTEAFF.

This clone was seen only once. Here the CDR3 reads CASSHGTAYEQYF. The CDR3, as DNA: TGTGCCAGCAGCCATGGGACGGCCTACGAGCAGTACTTC. This chain connects TRBV25-1 to TRBJ2-7; either TRBD1 or TRBD2 may supply D (5 bases each). V was clipped by 6 bases and J by 2 bases, with 11 bases between them. The CDR3 totals 13 residues. CDR1 is MGHDK, CDR2 SYGVNS, per germline.

CDR3 loop: CASSLDRSNTEAFF. CDR3 DNA: TGTGCCAGCAGCTTAGACAGGAGTAACACTGAAGCTTTCTTT. The chain couples TRBV7-3 to TRBJ1-1; TRBD1 is a possible D gene (6 bases). The CDR3 has 14 residues. V gave up 2 bases and J gave up 2 bases, with 9 bases separating them. CDR1 is SGHTA, CDR2 FQGTGA, per germline.

The chain links TRBV5-1 to TRBJ2-7, with no clear D. Per germline, CDR1 SGHRS and CDR2 YFSETQ. V was cut by 4 bases and J by 2 bases, with 16 bases left in between. This CDR3 has 15 residues. CDR3: CASSELSGFPYEQYF. The CDR3 bases are TGCGCCAGCAGCGAACTTTCCGGGTTCCCCTACGAGCAGTACTTC.

This sequence joins TRBV6-5 and TRBJ2-7; D perhaps matches TRBD1 (5 bases). V was pared by 6 bases and J by 4 bases, with 13 bases between. From germline, CDR1 is MNHEY and CDR2 SVGAGI. This CDR3 is built from 13 residues. The CDR3 nucleotides are TGTGCCAGCAGCCAACTCCAGGGTTACGAGCAGTACTTC. Its translation: CASSQLQGYEQYF.

This sequence joins TRBV6-6 and TRBJ1-1; D ambiguous. Germline CDR1 and CDR2: MNHNY and SVGAGI (reference sequence). The CDR3 runs to 11 residues. V gave up 6 bases and J gave up 6 bases, with 8 bases separating them. CDR3 in amino acids: CASSPTSEAFF. CDR3 nucleotide sequence: TGTGCCAGCAGCCCAACATCTGAAGCTTTCTTT.

The J gene is TRBJ1-2, the V gene TRBV6-5; possibly TRBD1 for D (5 bases). The CDR3 runs 16 residues. Germline values: CDR1 MNHEY, CDR2 SVGAGI. V lost 0 bases and J lost 6, with 17 bases in between. The CDR3 bases are TGTGCCAGCAGTTACTCGCTTTCGCCAGGGCAGAATGGCTACACCTTC. This encodes CASSYSLSPGQNGYTF.

V gene TRBV19 combines with J gene TRBJ1-2, with 9 bases that match TRBD1. The germline CDR1 and CDR2 sequences are LNHDA and SQIVND (reference sequence). This CDR3 has 15 amino acids. V shed 10 bases and J 3 bases; nucleotides not matched to a gene: 12. CDR3 coding DNA: TGTGCCACCGTCGGACAGGGGACTACTCACTATGGCTACACCTTC. Amino acids: CATVGQGTTHYGYTF.

This rearrangement joins TRBV28 to TRBJ2-7; the D gene is possibly TRBD1 (6 bases). Germline V gives CDR1 MDHEN, CDR2 SYDVKM. Trimming shortened V by 8 bases and J by 2 bases, and 13 bases separated the two germline ends. CDR3 size: 13 residues. CDR3 sequence: CASGDTLTYEQYF. The CDR3 DNA reads TGTGCCAGCGGGGACACACTTACCTACGAGCAGTACTTC.

The chain has TRBV12-3 or TRBV12-4 and TRBJ1-5, with TRBD1 as a possible D gene (5 bases). Between the trimmed V and J ends, which lost 5 bases and 9 bases, there was a span of 14 bases. The CDR3 runs to 13 residues. The CDR3 nucleotides read TGTGCCAGCAGTCCCGGGACGGCGGGGCCCCAGCATTTT. Protein: CASSPGTAGPQHF.

The chain employs TRBV28 and TRBJ1-1, with D hard to call. The germline V gene encodes CDR1 MDHEN and CDR2 SYDVKM. The CDR3 covers 13 residues. Trimming cost V 3 bases and J 10 bases, with 15 bases left between them. In DNA form, the CDR3 reads TGTGCCAGCAGTTTTATATGGCCGGCGGCAGCTTTCTTT. It yields the protein CASSFIWPAAAFF.

The V and J genes are TRBV4-1 and TRBJ2-7; TRBD2 aligns across 15 bases. The germline V gene encodes CDR1 MGHRA and CDR2 YSYEKL. The CDR3 loop spans 18 amino acids. With V trimmed by 0 bases and J by 4 bases, 7 bases remained unmatched. DNA for the CDR3: TGCGCCAGCAGCCAAGATCGGACTAGCGGGGGGGCCGGGTACGAGCAGTACTTC. Translating it yields CASSQDRTSGGAGYEQYF.

Comment on this clone: Other DNA sequences in this specimen translate into the identical CDR3. The genes are TRBV19 and TRBJ1-1; no clear D gene. Germline CDR1 reads LNHDA; CDR2 reads SQIVND (reference sequence). V was pared by 3 bases and J by 2 bases, with 7 bases between. The CDR3 sequence is 13 residues long. The CDR3 region has the DNA TGTGCCAGTAGTATCGGTGTTAACACTGAAGCTTTCTTT. This translates into CASSIGVNTEAFF.

This rearrangement joins TRBV4-2 to TRBJ2-5; a weak D match, TRBD1 (6 bases). The CDR3 extends over 15 amino acids. V was shortened by 3 bases and J by 5 bases, with 16 bases between the two germline ends. Per the germline V gene, CDR1 is LGHNA and CDR2 is YNFKEQ. The CDR3 nucleotides are TGTGCCAGCAGCCAGAACTCTGGACAGCGGGAGACCCAGTACTTC. Its translation is CASSQNSGQRETQYF.

The table lists this clone with a count of one. This sequence joins TRBV29-1 and TRBJ1-1, with 11 bases fitting TRBD1. The CDR3 has 12 residues. Losses at the gene ends were 7 bases for V and 4 bases for J; bases not matched to a gene: 2. The V gene's germline CDR1 is SQVTM and CDR2 ANQGSEA. This CDR3 is CSAGTGGTEAFF. CDR3 coding DNA: TGCAGCGCCGGGACAGGGGGCACTGAAGCTTTCTTT.

J is TRBJ1-6 and V is TRBV19; no clear D gene. This CDR3 region has 14 residues. Trimming removed 1 base at V and 7 bases at J, with 8 bases between. Germline values: CDR1 LNHDA, CDR2 SQIVND (reference sequence). CDR3 sequence reads: CASSIGLRNSPLHF. The CDR3, as DNA: TGTGCCAGTAGTATAGGGCTTCGGAATTCACCCCTCCACTTT.

This chain connects TRBV10-3 to TRBJ2-3; D is uncertain. CDR3 size: 13 residues. The germline CDR1 and CDR2 sequences are ENHRY and SYGVKD. V dropped 2 bases and J dropped 8 bases, with 11 bases sitting between them. CDR3 sequence: CAISETNLITQYF. CDR3 coding DNA: TGTGCCATCAGTGAGACTAACCTCATTACGCAGTATTTT.